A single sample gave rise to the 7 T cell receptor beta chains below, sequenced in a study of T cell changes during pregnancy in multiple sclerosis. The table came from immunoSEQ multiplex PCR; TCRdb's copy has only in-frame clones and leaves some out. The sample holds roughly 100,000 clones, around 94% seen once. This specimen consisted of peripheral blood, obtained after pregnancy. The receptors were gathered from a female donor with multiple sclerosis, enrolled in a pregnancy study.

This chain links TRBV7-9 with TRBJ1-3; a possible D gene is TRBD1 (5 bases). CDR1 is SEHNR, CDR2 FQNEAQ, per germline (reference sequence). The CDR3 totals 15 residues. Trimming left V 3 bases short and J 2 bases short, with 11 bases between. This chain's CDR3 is CASSLGGTPGNTIYF. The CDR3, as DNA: TGTGCCAGCAGCTTGGGGGGAACGCCTGGAAACACCATATATTTT.

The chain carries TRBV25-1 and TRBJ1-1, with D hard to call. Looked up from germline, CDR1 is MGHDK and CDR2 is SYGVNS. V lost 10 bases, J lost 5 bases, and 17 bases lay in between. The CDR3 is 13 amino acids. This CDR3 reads CATSPIGSTEAFF. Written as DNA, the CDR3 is TGTGCCACCTCCCCGATCGGGTCGACTGAAGCTTTCTTT.

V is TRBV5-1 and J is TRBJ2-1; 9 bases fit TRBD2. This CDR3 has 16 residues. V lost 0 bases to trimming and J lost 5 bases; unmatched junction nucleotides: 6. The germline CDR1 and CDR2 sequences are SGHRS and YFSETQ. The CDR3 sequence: CASSLVRASGDNEQFF. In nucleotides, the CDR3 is TGCGCCAGCAGCTTGGTGCGGGCTAGCGGGGACAATGAGCAGTTCTTC.

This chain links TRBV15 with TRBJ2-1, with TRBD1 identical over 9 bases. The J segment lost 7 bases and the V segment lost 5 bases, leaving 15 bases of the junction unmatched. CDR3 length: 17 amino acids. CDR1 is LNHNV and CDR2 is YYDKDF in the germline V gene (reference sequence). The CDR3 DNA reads TGTGCCACCAGCCCCCTCGGGGTCGGGACAGGGTGGAATGAGCAGTTCTTC. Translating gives CATSPLGVGTGWNEQFF.

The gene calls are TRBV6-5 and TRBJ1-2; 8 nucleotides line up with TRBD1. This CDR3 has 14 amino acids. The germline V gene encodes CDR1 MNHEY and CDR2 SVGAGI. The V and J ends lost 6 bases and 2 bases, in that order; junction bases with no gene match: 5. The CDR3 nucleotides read TGTGCCAGCAGCTTTGGACAGGGAAACTATGGCTACACCTTC. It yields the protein CASSFGQGNYGYTF.

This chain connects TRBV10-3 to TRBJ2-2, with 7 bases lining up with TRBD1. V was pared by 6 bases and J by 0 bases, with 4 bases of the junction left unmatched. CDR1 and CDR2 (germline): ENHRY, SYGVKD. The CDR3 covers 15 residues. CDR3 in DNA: TGTGCCATCAGACGTACAGGGGCGAACACCGGGGAGCTGTTTTTT. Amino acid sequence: CAIRRTGANTGELFF.

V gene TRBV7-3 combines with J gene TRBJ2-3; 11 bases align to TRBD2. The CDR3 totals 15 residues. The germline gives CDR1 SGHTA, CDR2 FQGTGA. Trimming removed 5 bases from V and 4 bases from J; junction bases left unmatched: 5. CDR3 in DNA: TGTGCCAGCAGCCGAACTAGCGGGAGCGCAGATACGCAGTATTTT. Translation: CASSRTSGSADTQYF.